A selection of T cell receptor beta chains follows, all from one sample in a study of shared clonotypes between healthy human individuals. Data came from immunoSEQ multiplex PCR; TCRdb stores just in-frame clones and leaves some out. This sample has more than 2 million clones, with more than 90% found just once. Sample: naive CD4+ T cells sorted from blood. These receptors were taken from a man between 18 and 29 years old in good health. Both conserved end residues are part of each CDR3. Each record gives: CDR3 DNA, CDR3 protein, V gene, clone size, D gene, J gene. D genes are given only for firm matches. Part of the rows lack a size; the others show once, few, many or a class for expanded clones.

CDR3nt: TGCGCCAGCAGCTTGGGAGGGCCTAGCGGGAGCGATGAGCAGTTCTTC; CDR3aa: CASSLGGPSGSDEQFF; v_gene: TRBV5-1; abundance: once; d_gene: TRBD2; j_gene: TRBJ2-1
CDR3nt: TGTGCCAGTAGTATCGGGACAGCTAAAGTGGGTAAGAAAGCTTTCTTT; CDR3aa: CASSIGTAKVGKKAFF; v_gene: TRBV19; abundance: .; d_gene: TRBD1; j_gene: TRBJ1-1
CDR3nt: TGTGCCAGCAGAACCGGGACGGAGACTTTTACGCAGTATTTT; CDR3aa: CASRTGTETFTQYF; v_gene: TRBV6-5; abundance: .; d_gene: .; j_gene: TRBJ2-3
CDR3nt: TGTGCCTGGAATACGGCTAACACAGATACGCAGTATTTT; CDR3aa: CAWNTANTDTQYF; v_gene: TRBV30; abundance: .; d_gene: .; j_gene: TRBJ2-3
CDR3nt: TGTGCCAGCAGTTCGCCAGTCTCTGGAAACACCATATATTTT; CDR3aa: CASSSPVSGNTIYF; v_gene: TRBV28; abundance: .; d_gene: .; j_gene: TRBJ1-3
CDR3nt: TGTGCCAGCAGTCTAATGGACAGGGAAGTCTTCTTC; CDR3aa: CASSLMDREVFF; v_gene: TRBV6-1; abundance: .; d_gene: TRBD1; j_gene: TRBJ2-7
CDR3nt: TGTGCCAGCAGCCCCCTGGGGCTCAATCAGCCCCAGCATTTT; CDR3aa: CASSPLGLNQPQHF; v_gene: TRBV7-9; abundance: .; d_gene: .; j_gene: TRBJ1-5
CDR3nt: TGTGCCAGCAGTGTACTAGGCGGGGGACTCAATGAGCAGTTCTTC; CDR3aa: CASSVLGGGLNEQFF; v_gene: TRBV2; abundance: .; d_gene: TRBD2; j_gene: TRBJ2-1
CDR3nt: TGTGCCTGGAGTGGGGTCCTCGGGGCTGAAGCTTTCTTT; CDR3aa: CAWSGVLGAEAFF; v_gene: TRBV30; abundance: .; d_gene: .; j_gene: TRBJ1-1
CDR3nt: TGTGCCAGCAGCCGGACTAGTAACACCGGGGAGCTGTTTTTT; CDR3aa: CASSRTSNTGELFF; v_gene: TRBV7-9; abundance: .; d_gene: TRBD2; j_gene: TRBJ2-2
CDR3nt: TGTGCCAGCAGCTACCCCCCAGCCGGCGGCTACACCTTC; CDR3aa: CASSYPPAGGYTF; v_gene: TRBV7-9; abundance: few; d_gene: .; j_gene: TRBJ1-2
CDR3nt: TGTGCCAGCAGCTTAGTGAGCTCCTACAATGAGCAGTTCTTC; CDR3aa: CASSLVSSYNEQFF; v_gene: TRBV7-8; abundance: .; d_gene: .; j_gene: TRBJ2-1
CDR3nt: TGTGCCAGCAGAACCGGGACAGGGTTATCACCCCTCCACTTT; CDR3aa: CASRTGTGLSPLHF; v_gene: TRBV9; abundance: .; d_gene: TRBD1; j_gene: TRBJ1-6
CDR3nt: TGTGCCAGCAGCCTCATACCGGGACGGGGGAGCTCTGGGGCCAACGTCCTGACTTTC; CDR3aa: CASSLIPGRGSSGANVLTF; v_gene: TRBV7-3; abundance: .; d_gene: .; j_gene: TRBJ2-6
CDR3nt: TGTGCCAGTAGAACCGGGACAGAGTACACCGGGGAGCTGTTTTTT; CDR3aa: CASRTGTEYTGELFF; v_gene: TRBV19; abundance: .; d_gene: TRBD1; j_gene: TRBJ2-2
CDR3nt: TGTGCCATCAGTGAGTCTCCTGGATTCGGGCGGAGGTGGGATGAGCAGTTCTTC; CDR3aa: CAISESPGFGRRWDEQFF; v_gene: TRBV10-3; abundance: .; d_gene: .; j_gene: TRBJ2-1
CDR3nt: TGTGCCGCCGGGCAGGGTCCGTTGGGTGAGCAGTTCTTC; CDR3aa: CAAGQGPLGEQFF; v_gene: TRBV28; abundance: .; d_gene: .; j_gene: TRBJ2-1
CDR3nt: TGTGCCAGCAGCCATGCCGGGGGCGCACTTGTCTTCACCGGGGAGCTGTTTTTT; CDR3aa: CASSHAGGALVFTGELFF; v_gene: TRBV5-5; abundance: .; d_gene: .; j_gene: TRBJ2-2
CDR3nt: TGCGCCAGCAGCCGGGGGTGGACTAGCGGGAACCCAGAGACCCAGTACTTC; CDR3aa: CASSRGWTSGNPETQYF; v_gene: TRBV4-3; abundance: .; d_gene: TRBD2; j_gene: TRBJ2-5
CDR3nt: TGTGCCACCAGCAGGCGACAGGGGGTTAACTATGGCTACACCTTC; CDR3aa: CATSRRQGVNYGYTF; v_gene: TRBV15; abundance: .; d_gene: TRBD1; j_gene: TRBJ1-2
CDR3nt: TGCGCCAGCAGCTTGGTGGGGACTAGCGGGAACGAGCAGTACTTC; CDR3aa: CASSLVGTSGNEQYF; v_gene: TRBV5-1; abundance: .; d_gene: TRBD2; j_gene: TRBJ2-7
CDR3nt: TGTGCCATCAGTAGGACAGGGGGTAGTGACAATGAGCAGTTCTTC; CDR3aa: CAISRTGGSDNEQFF; v_gene: TRBV10-3; abundance: .; d_gene: TRBD1; j_gene: TRBJ2-1
CDR3nt: TGTGCCAGAAGCGCGGGGACCCAGGACCCCCATGGCTACACCTTC; CDR3aa: CARSAGTQDPHGYTF; v_gene: TRBV5-3; abundance: .; d_gene: .; j_gene: TRBJ1-2
CDR3nt: TGTGCCAGTAGTATACGCGGGGGGGTTTCCTACGAGCAGTACTTC; CDR3aa: CASSIRGGVSYEQYF; v_gene: TRBV19; abundance: .; d_gene: TRBD2; j_gene: TRBJ2-7
CDR3nt: TGTGCTAGTGGTTTGGGGACGAGCTCCTACAATGAGCAGTTCTTC; CDR3aa: CASGLGTSSYNEQFF; v_gene: TRBV12-5; abundance: .; d_gene: .; j_gene: TRBJ2-1
CDR3nt: TGTGCCTGGGATGGCGCTGGGGCCAACGTCCTGACTTTC; CDR3aa: CAWDGAGANVLTF; v_gene: TRBV30; abundance: .; d_gene: .; j_gene: TRBJ2-6
CDR3nt: TGTGCCAGCAGTCGTAGCGGGAAAAACACCGGGGAGCTGTTTTTT; CDR3aa: CASSRSGKNTGELFF; v_gene: TRBV2; abundance: once; d_gene: TRBD2; j_gene: TRBJ2-2
CDR3nt: TGTGCATCGTCGGGACAGGGCTCCGGCGGTGAGCAGTTCTTC; CDR3aa: CASSGQGSGGEQFF; v_gene: TRBV2; abundance: once; d_gene: TRBD1; j_gene: TRBJ2-1
CDR3nt: TGTGCCAGTAGTCCCATAGCGGGGGCCTTCGGCACAGATACGCAGTATTTT; CDR3aa: CASSPIAGAFGTDTQYF; v_gene: TRBV19; abundance: .; d_gene: TRBD2; j_gene: TRBJ2-3
CDR3nt: TGCGCCAGCAGCTTGGGCCCTGGGGGCAGTAACTATGGCTACACCTTC; CDR3aa: CASSLGPGGSNYGYTF; v_gene: TRBV5-1; abundance: .; d_gene: .; j_gene: TRBJ1-2
CDR3nt: TGTGCCAGCTCACCACCGACAGCCGGAACAATATACGAGCAGTACTTC; CDR3aa: CASSPPTAGTIYEQYF; v_gene: TRBV18; abundance: .; d_gene: .; j_gene: TRBJ2-7
CDR3nt: TGCGCCAGCAGCCCCGACAGGGTAAGACTGTTTTTT; CDR3aa: CASSPDRVRLFF; v_gene: TRBV4-1; abundance: .; d_gene: TRBD1; j_gene: TRBJ1-4
CDR3nt: TGTGCCAGTAGTAGGGCGGGCACTGAAGCTTTCTTT; CDR3aa: CASSRAGTEAFF; v_gene: TRBV19; abundance: .; d_gene: .; j_gene: TRBJ1-1
CDR3nt: TGTGCCAGCTCACTACAGCTAGCGGGAACTAATGAGCAGTTCTTC; CDR3aa: CASSLQLAGTNEQFF; v_gene: TRBV18; abundance: .; d_gene: TRBD2; j_gene: TRBJ2-1
CDR3nt: TGTGCCAGCATAGCGGGAGAGCAGGAGACCCAGTACTTC; CDR3aa: CASIAGEQETQYF; v_gene: TRBV2; abundance: .; d_gene: TRBD2; j_gene: TRBJ2-5
CDR3nt: TGTGCCAGCAGCGTGGCGGACAGGGGACTTAACTATGGCTACACCTTC; CDR3aa: CASSVADRGLNYGYTF; v_gene: TRBV9; abundance: .; d_gene: TRBD1; j_gene: TRBJ1-2
CDR3nt: TGTGCCAGCAGCTTAGGAGCAGGTGGCGACGAGCAGTACTTC; CDR3aa: CASSLGAGGDEQYF; v_gene: TRBV7-9; abundance: .; d_gene: .; j_gene: TRBJ2-7
CDR3nt: TGTGCCAGCAGCTTAGTGGGACAGCGAGTGCGGAATGAAAAACTGTTTTTT; CDR3aa: CASSLVGQRVRNEKLFF; v_gene: TRBV7-2; abundance: .; d_gene: TRBD1; j_gene: TRBJ1-4
CDR3nt: TGTGCCAGCAGCCCGGCGTTTATGAACACTGAAGCTTTCTTT; CDR3aa: CASSPAFMNTEAFF; v_gene: TRBV5-6; abundance: .; d_gene: .; j_gene: TRBJ1-1
CDR3nt: TGCGCCAGCAGCCAAGATCTGACAGGAGCCTCTGGGGCCAACGTCCTGACTTTC; CDR3aa: CASSQDLTGASGANVLTF; v_gene: TRBV4-1; abundance: .; d_gene: .; j_gene: TRBJ2-6